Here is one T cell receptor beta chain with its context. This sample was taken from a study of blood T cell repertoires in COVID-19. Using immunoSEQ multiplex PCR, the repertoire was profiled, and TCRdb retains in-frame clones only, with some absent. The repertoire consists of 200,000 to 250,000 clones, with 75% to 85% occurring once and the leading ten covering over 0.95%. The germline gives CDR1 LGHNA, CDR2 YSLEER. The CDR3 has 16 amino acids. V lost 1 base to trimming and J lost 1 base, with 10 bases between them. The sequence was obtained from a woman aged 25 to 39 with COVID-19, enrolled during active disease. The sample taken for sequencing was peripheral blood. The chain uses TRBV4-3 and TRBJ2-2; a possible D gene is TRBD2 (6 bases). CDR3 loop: CASSQGGEVNTGELFF. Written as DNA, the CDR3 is TGCGCCAGCAGCCAAGGGGGGGAGGTGAACACCGGGGAGCTGTTTTTT.